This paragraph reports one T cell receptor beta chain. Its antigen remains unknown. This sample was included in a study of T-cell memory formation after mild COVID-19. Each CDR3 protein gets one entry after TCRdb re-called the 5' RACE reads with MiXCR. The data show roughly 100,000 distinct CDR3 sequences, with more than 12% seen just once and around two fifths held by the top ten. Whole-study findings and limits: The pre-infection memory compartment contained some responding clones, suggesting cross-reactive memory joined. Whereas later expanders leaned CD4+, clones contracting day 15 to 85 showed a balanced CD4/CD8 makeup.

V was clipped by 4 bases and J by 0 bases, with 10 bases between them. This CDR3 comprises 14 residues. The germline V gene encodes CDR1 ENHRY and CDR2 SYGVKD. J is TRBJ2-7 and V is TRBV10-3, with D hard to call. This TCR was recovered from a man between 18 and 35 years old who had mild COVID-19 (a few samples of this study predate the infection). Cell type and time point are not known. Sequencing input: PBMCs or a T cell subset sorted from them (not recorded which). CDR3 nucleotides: TGTGCCATCAGTGGTGGCGATAGCTCCTACGAGCAGTACTTC. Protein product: CAISGGDSSYEQYF.